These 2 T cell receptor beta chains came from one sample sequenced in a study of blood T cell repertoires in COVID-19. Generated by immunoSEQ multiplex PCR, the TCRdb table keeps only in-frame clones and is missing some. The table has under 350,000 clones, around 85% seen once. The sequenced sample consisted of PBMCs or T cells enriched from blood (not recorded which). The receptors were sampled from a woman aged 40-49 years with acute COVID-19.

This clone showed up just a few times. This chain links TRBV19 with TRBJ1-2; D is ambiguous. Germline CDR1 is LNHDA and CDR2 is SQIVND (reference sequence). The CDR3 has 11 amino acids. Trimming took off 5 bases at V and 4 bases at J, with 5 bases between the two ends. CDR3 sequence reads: CASSEGYGYTF. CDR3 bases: TGTGCCAGTAGTGAGGGCTATGGCTACACCTTC.

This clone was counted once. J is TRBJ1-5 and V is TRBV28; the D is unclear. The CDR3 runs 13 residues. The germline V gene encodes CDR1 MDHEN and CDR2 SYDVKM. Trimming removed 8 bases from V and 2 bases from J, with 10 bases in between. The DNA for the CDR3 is TGTGCCAGCCGCCCGCGGGGCAATCAGCCCCAGCATTTT. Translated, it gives CASRPRGNQPQHF.